Detailed here is one TCR beta chain. Its specificity is not known. This sample is part of a study of CD8 T cells in ankylosing spondylitis. Researchers built TCR beta libraries using quantitative 5'-RACE with molecular barcodes. TCRdb passed the 5' RACE reads through MiXCR, listing each CDR3 protein once. The repertoire includes 100,000 to 150,000 distinct CDR3 sequences, 9.3% of them detected once, and more than 3% sits in the top ten. The germline V gene encodes CDR1 DFQATT and CDR2 SNEGSKA (reference sequence). With V trimmed by 6 bases and J by 1 base, 7 bases remained unmatched. This CDR3 is built from 14 residues. Study-wide points: A TCR beta motif of under 10 highly homologous variants appeared characteristic of ankylosing spondylitis blood. The disease-linked clones had a CD8+ phenotype and low blood frequencies. Within matched ankylosing spondylitis synovial fluid, disease-linked clones were reportedly significantly enriched.

The chain couples TRBV20-1 to TRBJ2-7; 9 bases map to TRBD1. The origin of this receptor is a male donor with ankylosing spondylitis or in good health (not recorded which). The source material was blood, either unsorted or a sorted T cell fraction (not recorded which). CDR3 nucleotide sequence: TGCAGTGCCCAGGACAGGGGCGAATCCTACGAGCAGTACTTC. Residues: CSAQDRGESYEQYF.